The 9 T cell receptor beta chains in this list originate from one sample, sequenced in a study of OX40 agonist ivuxolimab in advanced cancers. The repertoire was sequenced with immunoSEQ multiplex PCR; TCRdb's copy has only in-frame clones and lacks some. The sample lists approximately 81,000 clones; around 93% were seen once. Source: CD4+ or CD8+ T cells sorted from blood, taken in a trial of the OX40 agonist ivuxolimab. These TCRs come from an adult with an advanced solid tumor such as melanoma, head and neck, liver or kidney cancer.

This clone was observed once. The CDR3 nucleotides read TGTGCCAGCAGCCCCGGGACACTTTACGAGCAGTACTTC. Its translation: CASSPGTLYEQYF. The chain has TRBV27 and TRBJ2-7, with D tentatively TRBD1 (6 bases). Germline V lookup: CDR1 MNHEY, CDR2 SMNVEV (reference sequence). CDR3 length: 13 amino acids. V was trimmed by 6 bases and J by 4 bases, leaving 13 bases between them.

The chain joins TRBV4-1 to TRBJ1-2, with a weak D call TRBD1 (6 bases). Germline CDR1 and CDR2: MGHRA and YSYEKL. The CDR3 sequence is 17 residues long. V lost 0 bases and J lost 8, with 22 bases in between. CDR3 amino acids: CASSQDERWGAGEGYTF. The CDR3 bases are TGCGCCAGCAGCCAAGATGAACGATGGGGGGCAGGCGAGGGCTACACCTTC.

This clone was detected only once. The genes are TRBV6-4 and TRBJ2-1, with D unclear. The CDR3 has 13 amino acids. Germline values: CDR1 MRHNA, CDR2 SNTAGT. Trimming left V 3 bases short and J 1 base short, with 4 bases between. CDR3 region: CASSEGSYNEQFF. Here the CDR3 DNA reads TGTGCCAGCAGTGAGGGTTCCTACAATGAGCAGTTCTTC.

The rearrangement links TRBV15 to TRBJ2-2, with TRBD2 matching 10 bases. CDR1 and CDR2 (germline): LNHNV, YYDKDF (reference sequence). This CDR3 is 16 amino acids long. The ends lost 3 bases at V and 5 bases at J; junction bases unmatched: 6. The CDR3 here is CATSRGSGGTTGELFF. CDR3 nucleotides: TGTGCCACCAGCAGGGGTAGCGGGGGGACGACCGGGGAGCTGTTTTTT.

This rearrangement joins TRBV11-2 to TRBJ2-3, with 10 nucleotides matching TRBD2. The CDR3 runs 15 residues. Germline V gene data show CDR1 as SGHAT and CDR2 as FQNNGV. Trimming at V came to 4 bases and at J to 4 bases, leaving 5 bases not matched to a gene. In nucleotides, the CDR3 is TGTGCCAGCAGCTCCGGACTAGCGGCTCCAGATACGCAGTATTTT. Translation gives CASSSGLAAPDTQYF.

Only one count was recorded for this clone. The chain carries TRBV6-1 and TRBJ1-1; 7 positions match TRBD1. This CDR3 contains 13 residues. The V gene's germline CDR1 is MNHNS and CDR2 SASEGT. V was pared by 9 bases and J by 2 bases, with 6 bases of the junction left unmatched. The CDR3 reads CARGGTANTEAFF. In nucleotides, the CDR3 is TGTGCCAGAGGGGGGACAGCTAACACTGAAGCTTTCTTT.

The chain employs TRBV10-3 and TRBJ2-2; D unresolved. The CDR3 runs to 15 residues. V shed 2 bases and J shed 4 bases, with 11 bases lying between them. Germline V gene data show CDR1 as ENHRY and CDR2 as SYGVKD. In DNA form, the CDR3 reads TGTGCCATCAGTGAGGGTCGGCTAATCACCGGGGAGCTGTTTTTT. Residues: CAISEGRLITGELFF.

This clone was observed a single time. The V gene is TRBV9, the J gene TRBJ1-2, with D perhaps matching TRBD1 (5 bases). Germline values: CDR1 SGDLS, CDR2 YYNGEE. The CDR3 runs to 14 residues. Trimming pared 3 bases from V and 4 bases from J, leaving 13 bases between. This CDR3 is CASSGTMEGYGYTF. CDR3 coding DNA: TGTGCCAGCAGCGGGACAATGGAAGGCTATGGCTACACCTTC.

This chain uses TRBV4-3 with TRBJ2-3; possibly TRBD1 for D (6 bases). The CDR3 contains 15 residues. V was pared by 3 bases and J by 0 bases, with 10 bases between. Germline V lookup: CDR1 LGHNA, CDR2 YSLEER. This CDR3 reads CASSQGQISTDTQYF. DNA for the CDR3: TGCGCCAGCAGCCAGGGACAAATAAGCACAGATACGCAGTATTTT.